The clone carrying this T cell receptor (beta chain) occurred once. The data were taken from a study of blood T cell repertoires in COVID-19. Study-level information: Both acute and convalescent COVID-19 samples were obtained from the United States, Italy and Spain.

V was pared by 3 bases and J by 0 bases, with 7 bases of the junction left unmatched. Per the germline V gene, CDR1 is KGHDR and CDR2 is SFDVKD. The CDR3 sequence is 18 residues long. Measured with immunoSEQ multiplex PCR; TCRdb has only the in-frame clones, and not every one. The table lists about 250,000 clones, roughly 84% of them singletons. The TCR comes from a woman in her 40s who had recovered from COVID-19. The sample taken for sequencing was peripheral blood. V and J are TRBV24-1 and TRBJ2-6; 7 bases match TRBD2. DNA of the CDR3: TGTGCCACCAGTGATGGCACTAGCGCCCACTCTGGGGCCAACGTCCTGACTTTC. It encodes CATSDGTSAHSGANVLTF.